The subject of this entry is one T cell receptor (beta chain). This clone was recorded once. The antigen it recognizes is unknown. Base qualities are not at hand, and no much larger clone is one base apart. This sample is drawn from a study of blood T cell repertoires in COVID-19 (TCRdb year 2020). Background on the whole study: The collaborator samples originated in the United States, Italy and Spain and spanned the acute and convalescent phases of COVID-19. Deeply sampled blood TCRbeta repertoires from subjects exposed to, actively infected with, or recovered from COVID-19 were included in the dataset. Where available, HLA class I and class II types were taken from metadata supplied by the sample provider and were not determined by assay-based typing. Sample metadata almost always included a de-identified subject ID, COVID-19 status, age in years and sex. The prospective study material was composed of cDNA or gDNA derived from T cells, B-cell-depleted T cells, or PBMCs. A freely available public database, intended as a resource for researchers studying the immune response to SARS-CoV-2, is where the repertoires were released. The samples were drawn from the first 160 participants of the ongoing ImmuneRACE study and from 1,254 subjects provided by 6 global collaborators. Study-wide findings and limitations: The quantity of clinical and demographic metadata differed by source and by participant and was supplied without curation.

Another Seattle source contributed samples from volunteer blood donors who had recovered from COVID-19. Each collaborating institution followed its own protocols to collect whole blood in K2EDTA tubes. For TCRbeta analysis, collaborators shipped samples in one of three forms: frozen whole blood, isolated PBMCs, or DNA extracted from either of those sample types. Deletion took 0 bases off V and 8 bases off J, with a span of 11 bases between the germline ends. CDR1 and CDR2 were assigned from the germline V gene as MNHEY and SVGAGI. The CDR3 sequence holds 14 residues, the cysteine and phenylalanine included. The sequence is cut down to CDR3 DNA, 42 bases in frame from base 1. The immunoSEQ Assay, a bias-controlled multiplex PCR, was used to amplify TCRbeta CDR3 regions from genomic DNA. The authors' pipeline ran thus. Nucleated cell counts per sample were estimated from amplification of reference gene primers within the assay. To quantify the absolute abundance of each unique TCRbeta CDR3 rearrangement, sequence reads were collapsed and filtered. For each sample, productive Simpson clonality was calculated as the square root of Simpson's diversity index across productive rearrangements. Held by TCRdb, this immuneACCESS table contains in-frame sequences only and omits some clones. Under half of the omission traces to an unresolved V gene where checked; the cause of the rest is unknown. V and J calls and clone size are given by that table; D and trimming were obtained from the DNA. Recorded for this sample are hundreds of thousands of clones; 75% to 90% of them occurred a single time. 5.5% to 6.5% of the sample is in the top ten clones.

The chain couples TRBV6-5 to TRBJ1-3; the D segment cannot be called with confidence. The sequenced material came from peripheral blood. This TCR was recovered from a man between 60 and 75 years old who had recovered from COVID-19. The DNA sequence is TGTGCCAGCAGTTACTCTGGGCAGAGGGACACCATATATTTT. Translated, this gives CASSYSGQRDTIYF.